Below, 10 T cell receptor beta chains from the same sample are listed, as sequenced in a study of CD8 T cells in Susac syndrome (dated by TCRdb to about 2019). The library was produced with the immunoSEQ multiplex PCR assay. RNA was extracted using the RNeasy kit, and roughly 0.5 to 1 ug of the RNA was reverse transcribed with random hexamers. TCRdb handled the public reads itself, with Q25 trimming in fastp and clone calling in MiXCR, and kept productive beta chains. All rows with the same CDR3 protein become a single entry with the most common DNA and genes. For this sample there are more than 70,000 distinct CDR3 sequences; 75% to 95% appear just once. The ten most abundant clones make up 0.5% to 0.6% of the sample. Sequences were obtained from CD8+ T cells from PBMCs. These receptors originate from a human donor with multiple sclerosis.

V and J are TRBV3-1 and TRBJ1-1; unclear D gene. The germline CDR1 and CDR2 sequences are LGHDT and YNNKEL (reference sequence). This CDR3 contains 18 residues. The V and J ends lost 0 bases and 3 bases respectively, with 20 bases between them. CDR3 sequence: CASSQEDGLEGLDTEAFF. CDR3 nucleotide sequence: TGTGCCAGCAGCCAAGAGGATGGACTTGAAGGGTTGGACACTGAAGCTTTCTTT.

The V and J genes are TRBV10-3 and TRBJ2-7; D gene uncertain. This CDR3 region has 12 residues. CDR1 is ENHRY, CDR2 SYGVKD, per germline. The V end lost 0 bases, the J end lost 7 bases, and 7 bases lay between the germline ends. The DNA for the CDR3 is TGTGCCATCAGTGAGTCGGGTGAGGAGCAGTACTTC. Translation: CAISESGEEQYF.

This clonotype was observed a single time. The rearrangement uses TRBV11-1 and TRBJ1-2; D might be TRBD1 (5 bases). The germline CDR1 and CDR2 sequences are SGHAT and FQDESV (reference sequence). The CDR3 sequence is 12 residues long. With 5 bases removed from V and 4 bases from J, the gap between germline ends came to 8 bases. CDR3 sequence: CASSGGPYGYTF. CDR3 nucleotide sequence: TGTGCCAGCAGCGGGGGACCCTATGGCTACACCTTC.

CDR3 residues: CASSSLPGTGLYEQYF. The CDR3 nucleotides are TGTGCCAGCAGTTCCCTCCCCGGGACAGGGTTATACGAGCAGTACTTC. The rearrangement links TRBV27 to TRBJ2-7; 9 bases fit TRBD1. The germline V gene encodes CDR1 MNHEY and CDR2 SMNVEV (reference sequence). Trimming cost V 4 bases and J 4 bases; bases outside gene matches: 11. This CDR3 is built from 16 residues.

The chain links TRBV12-3 or TRBV12-4 to TRBJ2-7, with D hard to call. This CDR3 has 12 residues. Trimming removed 0 bases from V and 3 bases from J, with 3 bases in between. The CDR3 reads CASSLANYEQYF. CDR3 bases: TGTGCCAGCAGTTTAGCAAACTACGAGCAGTACTTC.

V gene TRBV2 combines with J gene TRBJ2-7; perhaps TRBD1 as D (6 bases). Trimming pared 2 bases from V and 3 bases from J, leaving 11 bases between. Looked up from germline, CDR1 is SNHLY and CDR2 is FYNNEI. CDR3 length: 14 amino acids. In nucleotides, the CDR3 is TGTGCCAGCAGTGAACAGGACAGTTTCTACGAGCAGTACTTC. Its protein product is CASSEQDSFYEQYF.

The chain carries TRBV2 and TRBJ2-2; 7 bases line up with TRBD2. The CDR3 loop spans 16 amino acids. V lost 6 bases, J lost 1 base, and 8 bases stayed unmatched. Germline V gene lookup returns CDR1 SNHLY and CDR2 FYNNEI. The CDR3 region is CASSLAGTKNTGELFF. The CDR3 DNA follows: TGTGCCAGCAGCCTGGCCGGGACTAAGAACACCGGGGAGCTGTTTTTT.

The V and J genes are TRBV27 and TRBJ2-5, with D perhaps TRBD1 (5 bases). The CDR3 contains 15 residues. The germline V gene has CDR1 MNHEY and CDR2 SMNVEV (reference sequence). Trimming stripped 5 bases from V and 2 bases from J, with 15 bases between. The CDR3 here is CASSPLGHRQETQYF. As DNA, the CDR3 is TGTGCCAGCAGTCCTCTTGGACACCGGCAAGAGACCCAGTACTTC.

This rearrangement joins TRBV6-5 to TRBJ2-2; 8 positions match TRBD2. Germline V gene data show CDR1 as MNHEY and CDR2 as SVGAGI. V lost 6 bases to trimming and J lost 4 bases; unmatched junction nucleotides: 1. CDR3 size: 13 residues. CDR3 in amino acids: CASSGLATGELFF. DNA for the CDR3: TGTGCCAGCAGCGGACTAGCCACCGGGGAGCTGTTTTTT.

V and J are TRBV3-1 and TRBJ2-7, with D perhaps being TRBD1 or TRBD2 (5 bases each). This CDR3 is 15 amino acids long. Trimming took off 4 bases at V and 3 bases at J, with 16 bases between the two ends. CDR1 is LGHDT, CDR2 YNNKEL, per germline (reference sequence). CDR3 in DNA: TGTGCCAGCAGCCCTAGGGACCGGGGTTACTACGAGCAGTACTTC. This codes for CASSPRDRGYYEQYF.